The sequence of this T cell receptor beta chain was determined in a study of blood T cells in healthy people across ages. Study-level results: Unsorted PBMC input precluded a conclusive naive versus antigen-experienced comparison.

A minimum of 5 micrograms of total RNA was extracted per sample. Sample-barcoded 5' priming and a J-beta primer mix drove a second PCR of about 7 to 11 cycles. TCRdb ran MiXCR on the 5' RACE reads and lists one entry per CDR3 protein. The sample records around 870,000 distinct CDR3 sequences, 29% being singletons. This clonotype was found many times. Its cognate antigen is unknown. This CDR3 is built from 12 residues. Germline V gene data show CDR1 as MNHEY and CDR2 as SVGEGT. The germline V and J ends were trimmed by 6 bases and 8 bases, with 13 bases remaining between them. The chain joins TRBV6-2 or TRBV6-3 to TRBJ1-2; a possible D gene is TRBD1 (5 bases). Material for sequencing was blood. The receptor was derived from a woman of 80 years or more in good health. The CDR3 nucleotides read TGTGCCAGCAGCCAGGGCCCAGGAGGCTACACCTTC. It translates to CASSQGPGGYTF.